The T cell receptor beta chain under discussion was sequenced for a study of blood T cell repertoires in COVID-19. Turning to the study itself: Whether acute or convalescent, the COVID-19 samples came from the United States, Italy and Spain. T cells, B-cell-depleted T cells, or PBMCs supplied cDNA or gDNA.

Two negative PCRs, clearance, or symptom resolution had been documented for recovered Cohort 3 donors. Sequencing was performed with immunoSEQ multiplex PCR; in TCRdb, only in-frame clones are kept and a portion is missing. The sample lists under 200,000 clones; roughly 90% were seen once. CDR1 and CDR2 from the germline V gene are LNHDA and SQIVND (reference sequence). The V and J ends lost 5 bases and 4 bases, in that order; junction bases with no gene match: 9. The CDR3 spans 16 residues. The source is a woman aged 18-29 years who had recovered from COVID-19. The chain has TRBV19 and TRBJ1-4; 8 bases agree with TRBD1. Material: PBMCs or T cells enriched from blood (not recorded which). CDR3 DNA: TGTGCCAGTAGTGACTGGACAGGGACCCATAATGAAAAACTGTTTTTT. Translated: CASSDWTGTHNEKLFF.